The 10 T cell receptor beta chains given below trace back to one sample, sequenced in a study of regulatory T cells in long-lasting Graves disease. Sample time point: newly diagnosed GD, antithyroid drugs for less than 3 months. PBMC RNA was the source of the TCR library. In building TCR beta libraries, iRepertoire HTBI primers were used together with Arm-PCR of CDR3 regions. TCRdb called the multiplex PCR reads again in MiXCR, with one record for every CDR3 protein. The sample lists 300,000 to 400,000 distinct CDR3 sequences, 15% to 19% seen once, with around a fifth in the top ten. The sequencing used peripheral blood mononuclear cells (PBMCs), collected at new diagnosis, from a patient treated with antithyroid drugs. These receptor sequences come from a female donor with Graves disease.

As to this clonotype: A read error likely explains this, since a far larger clone differs by one base. The chain uses TRBV3-1 and TRBJ2-1; D uncertain. CDR1 LGHDT and CDR2 YNNKEL come from the germline V gene (reference sequence). The CDR3 extends over 14 amino acids. Trimming left V 0 bases short and J 10 bases short, with 13 bases between. CDR3 region: CASSQEYSPYEQFF. As DNA, the CDR3 is TGTGCCAGCAGCCAAGAGTACAGTCCCTACGAGCAGTTCTTC.

The chain joins TRBV4-3 to TRBJ1-1, with no clear D. This CDR3 contains 15 residues. Trimming stripped 3 bases from V and 1 base from J, with 12 bases between. Looked up from germline, CDR1 is LGHNA and CDR2 is YSLEER. In DNA, the CDR3 is TGCGCCAGCAGCCACTCCAAAGTGCCGAACACTGAAGCTTTCTTT. It encodes CASSHSKVPNTEAFF.

In its sample, this clonotype was seen many times. This chain uses TRBV7-2 with TRBJ1-1, with TRBD1 identical over 8 bases. Germline-derived CDR1 and CDR2 are SGHTA and FQGNSA. Germline trimming cut 4 bases from V and 0 bases from J; bases unmatched to any gene: 1. The CDR3 is made up of 14 amino acids. CDR3: CASSSDRVNTEAFF. The DNA of the CDR3 is TGTGCCAGCAGCTCGGACAGGGTGAACACTGAAGCTTTCTTT.

This clonotype has a count of ten or more. The chain has TRBV20-1 and TRBJ2-1; TRBD2 aligns across 9 bases. This CDR3 contains 16 residues. From germline, CDR1 is DFQATT and CDR2 SNEGSKA (reference sequence). After removal of 1 base from V and 6 bases from J, the junction contained 10 bases not matched to a gene. The CDR3 coding sequence is TGCAGTGCTAGAGCTCTCGATAGCGGGGGAGTCAATGAGCAGTTCTTC. Protein product: CSARALDSGGVNEQFF.

This clonotype has at least ten counts. In nucleotides, the CDR3 is TGTGCCAGCAGCCCCCTTGAGCGGGGGGCCTATGGCTACACCTTC. It translates to CASSPLERGAYGYTF. The chain is built from TRBV3-1 and TRBJ1-2, with a weak D call TRBD1 (6 bases). The CDR3 has 15 amino acids. Germline V gives CDR1 LGHDT, CDR2 YNNKEL (reference sequence). The V end lost 4 bases, the J end lost 4 bases, and 16 bases lay between the germline ends.

This clonotype was found a few times. Possible read error: a much larger clone is one base away. The chain links TRBV7-2 to TRBJ2-1; 7 nucleotides agree with TRBD2. The CDR3 is 16 residues long. Germline trimming cut 1 base from V and 4 bases from J; bases unmatched to any gene: 7. Germline V lookup: CDR1 SGHTA, CDR2 FQGNSA. The CDR3 loop reads CASSLGAGRRYNEQFF. The CDR3 DNA reads TGTGCCAGCAGCTTAGGAGCGGGAAGGAGATACAATGAGCAGTTCTTC.

This clonotype was seen repeatedly, ten times or more. The chain has TRBV7-2 and TRBJ2-1, with 11 bases lining up with TRBD2. CDR3 length: 14 residues. Germline values: CDR1 SGHTA, CDR2 FQGNSA. With V trimmed by 3 bases and J by 6 bases, 1 base remained unmatched. DNA for the CDR3: TGTGCCAGCAGCTTCGGACTAGCGGGCAATGAGCAGTTCTTC. Its translation is CASSFGLAGNEQFF. The full variable domain, with the rest looked up from reference TRBV7-2 and TRBJ2-1, is GAGVSQSPSNKVTEKGKDVELRCDPISGHTALYWYRQSLGQGLEFLIYFQGNSAPDKSGLPSDRFSAERTGGSVSTLTIQRTQQEDSAVYLCASSFGLAGNEQFFGPGTRLTVL.

The table lists this clonotype with many counts. The chain has TRBV6-1 and TRBJ2-2; 9 bases are a match to TRBD2. The length of the CDR3 is 15 residues. The ends lost 6 bases at V and 0 bases at J; junction bases unmatched: 2. CDR1 is MNHNS, CDR2 SASEGT, per germline. The CDR3 bases are TGTGCCAGCAGCCGCGGGAGGGCGAACACCGGGGAGCTGTTTTTT. As protein: CASSRGRANTGELFF.

The table lists this clonotype with many counts. The chain employs TRBV7-6 and TRBJ2-7; D remains ambiguous. The V and J ends lost 5 bases and 7 bases respectively, with 15 bases between them. This CDR3 comprises 13 residues. Germline V gene sequence: CDR1 SGHVS, CDR2 FNYEAQ. The CDR3 reads CASSPNGRGEQYF. The CDR3 nucleotides are TGTGCCAGCAGCCCGAATGGACGAGGAGAGCAGTACTTC.

This clonotype was observed many times. This sequence joins TRBV18 and TRBJ2-7, with 8 nucleotides matching TRBD1. Germline trimming cut 5 bases from V and 1 base from J; bases unmatched to any gene: 4. Germline-derived CDR1 and CDR2 are KGHSH and LQKENI. The CDR3 spans 14 residues. The chain's CDR3 is CASSGTGDSYEQYF. DNA for the CDR3: TGTGCCAGCTCAGGGACAGGAGATTCCTACGAGCAGTACTTC.